This T cell receptor beta chain is from a study of control samples from healthy donors and cancer patients. Some clones are missing from TCRdb's copy, which holds only in-frame ones; the method was immunoSEQ multiplex PCR. The profile shows some 170,000 clones, around 96% of them singletons. Trimming removed 4 bases at V and 3 bases at J, with 13 bases between. Germline loops: CDR1 KGHSH, CDR2 LQKENI. The CDR3 totals 14 residues. V gene TRBV18 combines with J gene TRBJ2-7; weak D call: TRBD2 (6 bases). The sequence came from a woman aged 30 to 39 in good health. The material sequenced was blood. The CDR3 bases are TGTGCCAGCTCACGGGACCGGGGAGGCTACGAGCAGTACTTC. It specifies CASSRDRGGYEQYF.